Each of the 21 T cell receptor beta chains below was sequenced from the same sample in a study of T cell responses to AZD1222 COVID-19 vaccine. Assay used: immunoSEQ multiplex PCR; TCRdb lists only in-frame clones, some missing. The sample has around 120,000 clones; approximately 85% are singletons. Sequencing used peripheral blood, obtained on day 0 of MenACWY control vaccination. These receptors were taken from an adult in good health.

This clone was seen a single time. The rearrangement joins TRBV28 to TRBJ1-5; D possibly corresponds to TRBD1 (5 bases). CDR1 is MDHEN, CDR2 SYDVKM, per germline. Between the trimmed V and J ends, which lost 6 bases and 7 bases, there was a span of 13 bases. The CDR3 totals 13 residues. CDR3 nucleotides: TGTGCCAGCAGGGGGCAGGTAGGACAGCCCCAGCATTTT. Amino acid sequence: CASRGQVGQPQHF.

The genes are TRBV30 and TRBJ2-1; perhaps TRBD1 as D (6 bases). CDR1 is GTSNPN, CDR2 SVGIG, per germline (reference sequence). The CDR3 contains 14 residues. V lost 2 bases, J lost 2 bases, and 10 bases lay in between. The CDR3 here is CAWSKGVPYNEQFF. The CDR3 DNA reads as TGTGCCTGGAGTAAGGGGGTCCCCTACAATGAGCAGTTCTTC.

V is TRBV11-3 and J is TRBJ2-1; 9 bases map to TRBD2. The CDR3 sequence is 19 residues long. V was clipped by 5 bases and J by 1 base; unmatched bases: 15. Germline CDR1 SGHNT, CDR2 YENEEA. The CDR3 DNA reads TGTGCCAGCAGCCCGGGGGTATTAGCGGGAGAGGATTCCTACAATGAGCAGTTCTTC. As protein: CASSPGVLAGEDSYNEQFF.

The CDR3, as DNA: TGTGCCAGCAGCTTGGTATGGGGCGGGAACTATGGCTACACCTTC. Translating it yields CASSLVWGGNYGYTF. This chain links TRBV5-6 with TRBJ1-2; D might be TRBD1 (5 bases). The CDR3 totals 15 residues. V lost 0 bases and J lost 2, with 11 bases in between. Per the germline V gene, CDR1 is SGHDT and CDR2 is YYEEEE. The entire variable domain, with the rest obtained from reference TRBV5-6 and TRBJ1-2, is as follows: DAGVTQSPTHLIKTRGQQVTLRCSPKSGHDTVSWYQQALGQGPQFIFQYYEEEERQRGNFPDRFSGHQFPNYSSELNVNALLLGDSALYLCASSLVWGGNYGYTFGSGTRLTVV.

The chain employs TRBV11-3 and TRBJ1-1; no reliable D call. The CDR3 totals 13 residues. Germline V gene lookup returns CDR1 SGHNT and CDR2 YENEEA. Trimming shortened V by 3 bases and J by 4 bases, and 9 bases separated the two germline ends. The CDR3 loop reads CASSLGSGTEAFF. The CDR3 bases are TGTGCCAGCAGCTTGGGAAGCGGCACTGAAGCTTTCTTT.

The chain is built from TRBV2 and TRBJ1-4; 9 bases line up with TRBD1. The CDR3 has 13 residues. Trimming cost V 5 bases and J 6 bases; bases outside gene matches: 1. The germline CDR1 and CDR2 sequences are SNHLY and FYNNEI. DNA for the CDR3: TGTGCCAGCAGTAGGACAGGGGATGAAAAACTGTTTTTT. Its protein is CASSRTGDEKLFF.

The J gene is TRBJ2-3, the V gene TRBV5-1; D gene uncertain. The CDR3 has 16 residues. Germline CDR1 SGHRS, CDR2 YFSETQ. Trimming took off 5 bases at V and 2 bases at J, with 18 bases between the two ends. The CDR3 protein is CASRPSRVRLTDTQYF. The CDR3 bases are TGCGCCAGCAGACCGTCCCGGGTTCGCCTCACAGATACGCAGTATTTT. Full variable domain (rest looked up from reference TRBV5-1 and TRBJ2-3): KAGVTQTPRYLIKTRGQQVTLSCSPISGHRSVSWYQQTPGQGLQFLFEYFSETQRNKGNFPGRFSGRQFSNSRSEMNVSTLELGDSALYLCASRPSRVRLTDTQYFGPGTRLTVL.

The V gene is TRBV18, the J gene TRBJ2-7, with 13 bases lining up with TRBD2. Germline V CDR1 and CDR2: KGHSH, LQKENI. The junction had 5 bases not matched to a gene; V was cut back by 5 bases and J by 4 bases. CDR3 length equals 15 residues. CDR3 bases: TGTGCCAGCTCAAAACCGGGACTAGCGGGGTACGAGCAGTACTTC. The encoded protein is CASSKPGLAGYEQYF. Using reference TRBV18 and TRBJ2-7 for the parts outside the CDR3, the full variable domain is NAGVMQNPRHLVRRRGQEARLRCSPMKGHSHVYWYRQLPEEGLKFMVYLQKENIIDESGMPKERFSAEFPKEGPSILRIQQVVRGDSAAYFCASSKPGLAGYEQYFGPGTRLTVT.

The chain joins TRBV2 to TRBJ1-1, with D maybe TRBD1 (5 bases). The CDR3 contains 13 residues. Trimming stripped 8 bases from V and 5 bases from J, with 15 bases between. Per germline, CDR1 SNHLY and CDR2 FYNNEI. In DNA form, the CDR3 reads TGTGCCAGCCTTATTACAGGCGGTACTGAAGCTTTCTTT. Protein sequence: CASLITGGTEAFF. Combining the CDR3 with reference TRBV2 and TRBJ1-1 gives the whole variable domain EPEVTQTPSHQVTQMGQEVILRCVPISNHLYFYWYRQILGQKVEFLVSFYNNEISEKSEIFDDQFSVERPDGSNFTLKIRSTKLEDSAMYFCASLITGGTEAFFGQGTRLTVV.

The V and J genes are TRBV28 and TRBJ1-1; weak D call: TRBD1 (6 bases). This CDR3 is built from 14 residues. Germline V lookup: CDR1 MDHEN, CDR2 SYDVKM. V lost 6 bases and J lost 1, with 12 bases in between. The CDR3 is CASSRGGANTEAFF. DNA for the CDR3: TGTGCCAGCAGCAGGGGTGGGGCGAACACTGAAGCTTTCTTT.

Here the CDR3 reads CASSSQGSPLADSYEQYF. In nucleotides, the CDR3 is TGCGCCAGCAGCTCCCAGGGGTCCCCCCTAGCGGACTCCTACGAGCAGTACTTC. This chain links TRBV5-1 with TRBJ2-7; possible D gene TRBD2, 7 bases. The germline gives CDR1 SGHRS, CDR2 YFSETQ. There are 18 residues in the CDR3. The V gene lost 3 bases and the J gene lost 0 bases, with 22 bases spanning the gap. The full variable domain, its missing parts supplied by reference TRBV5-1 and TRBJ2-7, is KAGVTQTPRYLIKTRGQQVTLSCSPISGHRSVSWYQQTPGQGLQFLFEYFSETQRNKGNFPGRFSGRQFSNSRSEMNVSTLELGDSALYLCASSSQGSPLADSYEQYFGPGTRLTVT.

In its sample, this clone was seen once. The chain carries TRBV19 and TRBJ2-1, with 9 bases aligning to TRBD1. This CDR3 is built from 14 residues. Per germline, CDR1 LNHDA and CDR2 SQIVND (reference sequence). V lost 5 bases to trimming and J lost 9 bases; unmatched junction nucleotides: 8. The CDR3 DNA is TGTGCCAGTAGTCCACAGGGGGCTGCAATTGAGCAGTTCTTC. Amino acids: CASSPQGAAIEQFF.

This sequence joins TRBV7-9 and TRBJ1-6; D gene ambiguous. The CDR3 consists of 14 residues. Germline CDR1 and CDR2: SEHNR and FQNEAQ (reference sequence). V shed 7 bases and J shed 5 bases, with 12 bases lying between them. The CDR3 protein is CASIGRPHNSPLHF. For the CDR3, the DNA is TGTGCCAGCATTGGAAGGCCCCATAATTCACCCCTCCACTTT.

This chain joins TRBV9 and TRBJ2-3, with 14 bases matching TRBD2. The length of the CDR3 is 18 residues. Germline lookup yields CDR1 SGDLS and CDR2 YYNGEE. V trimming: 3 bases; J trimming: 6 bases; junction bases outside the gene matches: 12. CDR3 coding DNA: TGTGCCAGCAGCGCCCAACCAGGGACTAGCGGGAGCAGGGATACGCAGTATTTT. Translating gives CASSAQPGTSGSRDTQYF.

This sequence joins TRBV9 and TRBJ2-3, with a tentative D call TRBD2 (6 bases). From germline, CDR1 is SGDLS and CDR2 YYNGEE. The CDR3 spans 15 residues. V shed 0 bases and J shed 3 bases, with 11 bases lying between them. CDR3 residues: CASSVVAGTTDTQYF. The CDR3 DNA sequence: TGTGCCAGCAGCGTAGTTGCGGGGACGACAGATACGCAGTATTTT.

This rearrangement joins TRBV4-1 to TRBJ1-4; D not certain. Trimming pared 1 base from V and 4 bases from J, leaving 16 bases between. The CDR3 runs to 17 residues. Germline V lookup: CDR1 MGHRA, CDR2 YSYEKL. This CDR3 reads CASSQGYDPPGNEKLFF. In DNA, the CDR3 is TGCGCCAGCAGCCAAGGCTACGACCCTCCGGGTAATGAAAAACTGTTTTTT.

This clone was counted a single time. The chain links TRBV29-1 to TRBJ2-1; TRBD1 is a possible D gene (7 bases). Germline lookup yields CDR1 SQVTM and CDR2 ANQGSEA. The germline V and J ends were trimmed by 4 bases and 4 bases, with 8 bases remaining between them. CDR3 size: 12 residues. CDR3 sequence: CSVAGGYNEQFF. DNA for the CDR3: TGCAGCGTTGCAGGGGGGTACAATGAGCAGTTCTTC.

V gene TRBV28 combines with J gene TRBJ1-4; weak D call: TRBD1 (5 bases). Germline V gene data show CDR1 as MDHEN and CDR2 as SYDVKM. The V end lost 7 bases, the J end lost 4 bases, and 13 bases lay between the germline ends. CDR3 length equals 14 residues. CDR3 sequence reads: CASIGTYLNEKLFF. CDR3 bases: TGTGCCAGCATAGGGACGTATCTTAATGAAAAACTGTTTTTT.

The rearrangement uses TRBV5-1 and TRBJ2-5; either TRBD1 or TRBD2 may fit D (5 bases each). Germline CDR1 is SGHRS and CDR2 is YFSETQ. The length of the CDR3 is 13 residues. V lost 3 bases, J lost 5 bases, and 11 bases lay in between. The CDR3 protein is CASSSGPKETQYF. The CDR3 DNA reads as TGCGCCAGCAGCTCGGGACCCAAGGAGACCCAGTACTTC.

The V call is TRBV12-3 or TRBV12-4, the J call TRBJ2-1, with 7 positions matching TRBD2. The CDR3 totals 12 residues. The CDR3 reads CDGGTQFYEQFF. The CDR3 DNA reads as TGTGACGGGGGGACTCAGTTCTATGAGCAGTTCTTC.

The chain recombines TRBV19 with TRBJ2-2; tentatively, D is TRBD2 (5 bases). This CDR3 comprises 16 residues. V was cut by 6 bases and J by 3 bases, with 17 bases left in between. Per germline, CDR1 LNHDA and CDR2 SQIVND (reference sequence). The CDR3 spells CASRPSAGSDTGELFF. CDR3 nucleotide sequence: TGTGCCAGTAGGCCGTCCGCGGGTAGTGACACCGGGGAGCTGTTTTTT.